Sequencing of this T cell receptor (beta chain) was carried out in a study of identical twins. This clonotype occurred many times. Its target is not known. Trimming shortened V by 1 base and J by 7 bases, and 8 bases separated the two germline ends. Germline lookup yields CDR1 KGHSH and CDR2 LQKENI. The CDR3 sequence is 14 residues long. TCRdb passed the 5' RACE reads through MiXCR, listing each CDR3 protein once. The sample shows fewer than 800,000 distinct CDR3 sequences, under 8.5% of them seen only once. Study-wide points: Excess sharing by twins proved weaker in beta out-of-frame sequences. Conclusions came from cross-sectional statistical analysis, not from following the same donors. One should note that invariant MAIT and iNKT cells could partly confound zero-insertion analyses.

This same sample was also part of a study on yellow fever vaccine responses in identical twins.

The clonotype originates from a woman aged 18-29 years in good health. The chain combines TRBV18 with TRBJ1-6; TRBD1 might be the D (6 bases). Specimen: PBMCs. CDR3 protein: CASSPQGGNSPLHF. CDR3 DNA: TGTGCCAGCTCACCACAAGGGGGAAATTCACCCCTCCACTTT.